This TCR beta chain emerged from a study of tumor-infiltrating lymphocytes in localized non-small cell lung cancer. The study, taken as a whole, reports: Tumors had more T cell infiltration than uninvolved lung, per TCRbeta sequencing and CD3 counts. Available tissue quantity limited TCR sequencing to a patient subset.

This clone is a singleton in its sample. The target antigen is unknown. Germline V gene lookup returns CDR1 KGHSH and CDR2 LQKENI. The CDR3 contains 12 residues. Trimming stripped 6 bases from V and 0 bases from J, with 6 bases between. Clones were read by immunoSEQ multiplex PCR, and TCRdb kept only the in-frame ones, dropping some. The repertoire holds around 13,000 clones, with 80% to 90% as singletons. Specimen: uninvolved lung tissue not adjacent to the tumor. The V call is TRBV18, the J call TRBJ2-7; no reliable D call. This clonotype was sampled from a human donor with non-small cell lung cancer. The CDR3 DNA reads as TGTGCCAGCTCGGCCAGCTCCTACGAGCAGTACTTC. This sequence encodes CASSASSYEQYF.